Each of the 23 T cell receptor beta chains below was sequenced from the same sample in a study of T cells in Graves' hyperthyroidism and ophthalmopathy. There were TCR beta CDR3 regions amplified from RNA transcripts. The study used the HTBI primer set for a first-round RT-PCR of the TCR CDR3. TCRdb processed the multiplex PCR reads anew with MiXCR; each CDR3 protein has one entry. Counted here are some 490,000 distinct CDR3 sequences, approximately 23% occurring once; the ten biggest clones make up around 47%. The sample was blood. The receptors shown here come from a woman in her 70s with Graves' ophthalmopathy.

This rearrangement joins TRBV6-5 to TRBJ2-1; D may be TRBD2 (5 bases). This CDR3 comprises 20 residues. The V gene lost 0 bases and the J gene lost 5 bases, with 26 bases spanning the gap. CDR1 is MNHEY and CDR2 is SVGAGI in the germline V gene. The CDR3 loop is CASSYSSGAKRYRRDNEQFF. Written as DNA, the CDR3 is TGTGCCAGCAGTTACTCCTCGGGCGCCAAAAGATATCGGCGGGACAATGAGCAGTTCTTC.

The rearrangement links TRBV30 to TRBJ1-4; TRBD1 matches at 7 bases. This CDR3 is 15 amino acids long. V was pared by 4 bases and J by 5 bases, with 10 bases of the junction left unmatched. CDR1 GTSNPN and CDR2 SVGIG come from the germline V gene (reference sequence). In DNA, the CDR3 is TGTGCCTGGAAGAGTGCTGACAGGGAAAATGAAAAACTGTTTTTT. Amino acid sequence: CAWKSADRENEKLFF.

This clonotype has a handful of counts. This CDR3 reads CASSPQQGPNEQYF. In DNA, the CDR3 is TGTGCCAGCTCACCTCAACAGGGGCCCAACGAGCAGTACTTC. The rearrangement uses TRBV18 and TRBJ2-7; 7 bases are shared with TRBD1. This CDR3 contains 14 residues. The germline V gene has CDR1 KGHSH and CDR2 LQKENI. V trimming: 3 bases; J trimming: 5 bases; junction bases outside the gene matches: 7.

CDR3 coding DNA: TGTGCCAGCAGTTACCGACTTGGGACAGGTGGTTCCTACGAGCAGTACTTC. Residues: CASSYRLGTGGSYEQYF. The chain employs TRBV3-1 and TRBJ2-7, with 8 bases aligning to TRBD1. Looked up from germline, CDR1 is LGHDT and CDR2 is YNNKEL (reference sequence). V gave up 6 bases and J gave up 1 base; unmatched junction bases: 14. This CDR3 is 17 amino acids long.

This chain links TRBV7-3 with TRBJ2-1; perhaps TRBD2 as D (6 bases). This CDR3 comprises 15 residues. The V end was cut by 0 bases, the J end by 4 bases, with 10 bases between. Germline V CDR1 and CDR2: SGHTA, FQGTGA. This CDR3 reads CASSLTGGVYNEQFF. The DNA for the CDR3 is TGTGCCAGCAGCTTAACGGGCGGGGTATACAATGAGCAGTTCTTC.

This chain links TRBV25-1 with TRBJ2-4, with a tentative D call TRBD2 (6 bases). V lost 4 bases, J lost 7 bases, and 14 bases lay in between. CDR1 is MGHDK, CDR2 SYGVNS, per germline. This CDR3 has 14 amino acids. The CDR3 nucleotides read TGTGCCAGCAGTGCCCCGGCCCGGGGGAACATTCAGTACTTC. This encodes CASSAPARGNIQYF.

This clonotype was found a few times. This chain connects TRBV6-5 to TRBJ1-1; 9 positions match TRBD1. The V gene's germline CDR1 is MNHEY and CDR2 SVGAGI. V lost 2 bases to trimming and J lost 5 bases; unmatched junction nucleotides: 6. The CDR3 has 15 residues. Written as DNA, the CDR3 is TGTGCCAGCAGTTACACCCGGGACAGGGAAACTGAAGCTTTCTTT. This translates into CASSYTRDRETEAFF.

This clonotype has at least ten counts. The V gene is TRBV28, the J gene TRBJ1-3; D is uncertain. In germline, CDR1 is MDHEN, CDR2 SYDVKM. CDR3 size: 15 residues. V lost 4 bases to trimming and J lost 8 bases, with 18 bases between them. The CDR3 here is CASSSGGSLGDTIYF. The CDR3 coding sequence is TGTGCCAGCAGTTCCGGAGGGTCCTTGGGCGACACCATATATTTT.

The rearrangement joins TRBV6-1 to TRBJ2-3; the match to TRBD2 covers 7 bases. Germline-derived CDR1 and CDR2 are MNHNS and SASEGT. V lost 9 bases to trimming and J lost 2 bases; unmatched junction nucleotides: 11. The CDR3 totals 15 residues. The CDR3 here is CASKRGGGDTDTQYF. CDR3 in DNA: TGTGCCAGTAAGCGGGGTGGAGGGGACACAGATACGCAGTATTTT.

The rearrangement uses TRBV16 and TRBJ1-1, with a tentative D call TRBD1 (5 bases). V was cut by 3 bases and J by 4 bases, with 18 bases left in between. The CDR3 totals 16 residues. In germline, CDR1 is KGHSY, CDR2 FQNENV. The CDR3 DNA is TGTGCCAGCAGCCAGACTATACGGGGGGTAGGCACTGAAGCTTTCTTT. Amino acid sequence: CASSQTIRGVGTEAFF. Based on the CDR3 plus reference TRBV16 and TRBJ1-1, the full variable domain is GEEVAQTPKHLVRGEGQKAKLYCAPIKGHSYVFWYQQVLKNEFKFLISFQNENVFDETGMPKERFSAKCLPNSPCSLEIQATKLEDSAVYFCASSQTIRGVGTEAFFGQGTRLTVV.

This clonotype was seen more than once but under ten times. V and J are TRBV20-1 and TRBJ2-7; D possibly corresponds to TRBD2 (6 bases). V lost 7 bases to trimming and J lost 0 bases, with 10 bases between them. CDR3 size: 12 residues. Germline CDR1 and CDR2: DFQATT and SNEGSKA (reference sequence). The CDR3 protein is CSVLGLSYEQYF. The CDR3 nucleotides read TGCAGTGTCCTGGGACTCTCCTACGAGCAGTACTTC.

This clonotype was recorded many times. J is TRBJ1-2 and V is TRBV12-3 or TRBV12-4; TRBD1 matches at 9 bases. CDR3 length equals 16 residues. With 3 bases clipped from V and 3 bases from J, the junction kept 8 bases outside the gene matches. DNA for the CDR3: TGTGCCAGCAGTTTTACACCGGGACAGGGAGACTATGGCTACACCTTC. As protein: CASSFTPGQGDYGYTF.

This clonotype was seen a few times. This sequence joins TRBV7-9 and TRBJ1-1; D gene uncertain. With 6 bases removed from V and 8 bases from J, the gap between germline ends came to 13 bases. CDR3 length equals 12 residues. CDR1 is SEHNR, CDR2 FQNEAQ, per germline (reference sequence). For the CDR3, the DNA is TGTGCCAGCAGATCTGAACATCGAGAAGCTTTCTTT. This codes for CASRSEHREAFF.

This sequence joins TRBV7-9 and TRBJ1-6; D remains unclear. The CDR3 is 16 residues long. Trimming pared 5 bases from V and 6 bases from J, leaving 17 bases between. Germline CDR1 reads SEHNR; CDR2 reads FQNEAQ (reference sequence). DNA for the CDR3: TGTGCCAGCAGCCAGGCGGCGGGCTTGGGTAATTCACCCCTCCACTTT. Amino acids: CASSQAAGLGNSPLHF.

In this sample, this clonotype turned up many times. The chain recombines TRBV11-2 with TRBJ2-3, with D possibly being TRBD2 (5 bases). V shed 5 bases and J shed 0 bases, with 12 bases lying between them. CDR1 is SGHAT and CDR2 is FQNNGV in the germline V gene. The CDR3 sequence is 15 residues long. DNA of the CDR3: TGTGCCAGCAGCACTAGGAATCCTAGCACAGATACGCAGTATTTT. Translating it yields CASSTRNPSTDTQYF. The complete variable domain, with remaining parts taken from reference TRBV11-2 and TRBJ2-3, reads EAGVAQSPRYKIIEKRQSVAFWCNPISGHATLYWYQQILGQGPKLLIQFQNNGVVDDSQLPKDRFSAERLKGVDSTLKIQPAKLEDSAVYLCASSTRNPSTDTQYFGPGTRLTVL.

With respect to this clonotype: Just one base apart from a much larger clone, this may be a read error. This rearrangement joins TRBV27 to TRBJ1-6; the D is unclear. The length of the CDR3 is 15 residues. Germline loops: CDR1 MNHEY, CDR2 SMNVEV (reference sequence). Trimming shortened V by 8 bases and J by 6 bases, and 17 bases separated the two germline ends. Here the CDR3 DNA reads TGTGCCAGCGGCCCGATAGCCCTTCTTAATTCACCCCTCCACTTT. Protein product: CASGPIALLNSPLHF.

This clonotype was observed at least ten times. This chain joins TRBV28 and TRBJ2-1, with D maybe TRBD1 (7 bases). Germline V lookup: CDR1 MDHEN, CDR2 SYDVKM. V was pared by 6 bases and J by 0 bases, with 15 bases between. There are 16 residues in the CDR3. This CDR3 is CASRARGVSSYNEQFF. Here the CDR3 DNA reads TGTGCCAGCAGGGCCAGGGGGGTCTCCTCCTACAATGAGCAGTTCTTC.

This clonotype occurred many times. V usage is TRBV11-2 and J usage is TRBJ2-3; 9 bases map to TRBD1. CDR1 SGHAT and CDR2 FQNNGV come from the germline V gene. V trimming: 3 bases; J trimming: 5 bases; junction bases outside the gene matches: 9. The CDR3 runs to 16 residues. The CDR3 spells CASSLFSGTGLDTQYF. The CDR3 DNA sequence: TGTGCCAGCAGCTTGTTTTCCGGGACAGGGCTAGATACGCAGTATTTT.

In DNA, the CDR3 is TGTGCCAGTAGCGGAAGACAGGGGTACAATCAGCCCCAGCATTTT. Residues: CASSGRQGYNQPQHF. This chain links TRBV19 with TRBJ1-5; 8 bases align to TRBD1. Trimming cost V 6 bases and J 3 bases; bases outside gene matches: 7. Germline loops: CDR1 LNHDA, CDR2 SQIVND (reference sequence). The length of the CDR3 is 15 residues.

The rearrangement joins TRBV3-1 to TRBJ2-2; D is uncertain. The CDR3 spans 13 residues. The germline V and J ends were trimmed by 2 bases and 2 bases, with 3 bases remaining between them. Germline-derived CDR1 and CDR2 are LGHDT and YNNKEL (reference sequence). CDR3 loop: CASSQLNTGELFF. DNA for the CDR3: TGTGCCAGCAGCCAACTCAACACCGGGGAGCTGTTTTTT.

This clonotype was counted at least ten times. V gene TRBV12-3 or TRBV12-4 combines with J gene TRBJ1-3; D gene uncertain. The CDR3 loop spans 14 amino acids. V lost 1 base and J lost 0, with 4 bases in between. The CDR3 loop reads CASSLDHSGNTIYF. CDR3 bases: TGTGCCAGCAGTTTAGACCACTCTGGAAACACCATATATTTT.

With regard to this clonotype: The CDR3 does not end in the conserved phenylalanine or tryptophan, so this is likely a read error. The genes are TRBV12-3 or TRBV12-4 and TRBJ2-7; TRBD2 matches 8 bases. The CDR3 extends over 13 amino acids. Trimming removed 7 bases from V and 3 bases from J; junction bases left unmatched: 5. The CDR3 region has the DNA TGTGCCAGCACCGTTGGGACTAGCTACGAGCAGTACCTC. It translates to CASTVGTSYEQYL.

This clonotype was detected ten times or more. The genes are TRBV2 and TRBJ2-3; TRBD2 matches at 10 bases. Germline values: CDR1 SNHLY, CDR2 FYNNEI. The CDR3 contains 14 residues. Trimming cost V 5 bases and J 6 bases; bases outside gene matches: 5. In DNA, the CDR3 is TGTGCCAGCAGTTTTCTAGCGGGAGTTGATACGCAGTATTTT. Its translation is CASSFLAGVDTQYF.